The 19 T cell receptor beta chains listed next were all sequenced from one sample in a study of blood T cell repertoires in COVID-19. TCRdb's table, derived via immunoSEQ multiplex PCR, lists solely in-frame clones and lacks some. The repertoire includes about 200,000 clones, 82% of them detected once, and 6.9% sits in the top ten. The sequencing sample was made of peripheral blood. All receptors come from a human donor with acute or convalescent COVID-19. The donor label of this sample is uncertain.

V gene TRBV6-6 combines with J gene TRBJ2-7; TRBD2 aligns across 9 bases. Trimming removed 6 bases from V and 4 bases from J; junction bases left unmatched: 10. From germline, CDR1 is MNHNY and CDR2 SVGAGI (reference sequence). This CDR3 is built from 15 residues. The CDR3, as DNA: TGTGCCAGCAGGCAGGGGCTAGCGGGGCGGTACGAGCAGTACTTC. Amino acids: CASRQGLAGRYEQYF.

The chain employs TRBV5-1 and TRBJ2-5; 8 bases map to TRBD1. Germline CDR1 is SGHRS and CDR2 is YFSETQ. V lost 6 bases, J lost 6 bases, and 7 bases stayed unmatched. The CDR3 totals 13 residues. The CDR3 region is CASTWTGQQTQYF. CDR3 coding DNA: TGCGCCAGCACCTGGACAGGGCAACAGACCCAGTACTTC.

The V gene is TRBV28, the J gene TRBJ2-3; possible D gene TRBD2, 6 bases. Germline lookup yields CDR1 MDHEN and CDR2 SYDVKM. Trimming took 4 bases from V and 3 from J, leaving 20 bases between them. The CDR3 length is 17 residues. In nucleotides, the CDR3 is TGTGCCAGCAGTTCCACCGGGACCCCCGGGAGTACAGATACGCAGTATTTT. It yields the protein CASSSTGTPGSTDTQYF.

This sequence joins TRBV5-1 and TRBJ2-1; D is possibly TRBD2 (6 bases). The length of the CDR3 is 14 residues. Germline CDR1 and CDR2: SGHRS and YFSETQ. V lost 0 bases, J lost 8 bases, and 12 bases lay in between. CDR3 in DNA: TGCGCCAGCAGCTTGGCCAAAAGGGAGGATGAGCAGTTCTTC. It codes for CASSLAKREDEQFF.

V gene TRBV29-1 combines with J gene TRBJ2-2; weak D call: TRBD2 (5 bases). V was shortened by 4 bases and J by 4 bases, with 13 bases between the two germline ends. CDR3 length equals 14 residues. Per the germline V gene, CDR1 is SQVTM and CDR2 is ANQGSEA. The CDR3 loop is CSVGSGKGTGELFF. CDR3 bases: TGCAGCGTTGGGAGCGGCAAGGGCACCGGGGAGCTGTTTTTT.

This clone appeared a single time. CDR3 sequence reads: CASSHVDRDQETQYF. CDR3 DNA: TGCGCCAGCAGCCACGTAGACAGGGACCAAGAGACCCAGTACTTC. The V call is TRBV4-1, the J call TRBJ2-5, with 7 bases identical to TRBD1. Germline CDR1 reads MGHRA; CDR2 reads YSYEKL. The CDR3 has 15 residues. V was pared by 3 bases and J by 0 bases, with 4 bases of the junction left unmatched.

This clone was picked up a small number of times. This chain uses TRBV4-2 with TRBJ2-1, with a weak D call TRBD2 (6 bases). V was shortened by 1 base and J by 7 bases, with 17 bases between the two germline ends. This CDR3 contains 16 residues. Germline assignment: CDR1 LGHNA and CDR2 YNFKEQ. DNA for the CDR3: TGTGCCAGCAGCCAAGTACGTAGCGGAAGCGGGAATGAGCAGTTCTTC. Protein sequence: CASSQVRSGSGNEQFF.

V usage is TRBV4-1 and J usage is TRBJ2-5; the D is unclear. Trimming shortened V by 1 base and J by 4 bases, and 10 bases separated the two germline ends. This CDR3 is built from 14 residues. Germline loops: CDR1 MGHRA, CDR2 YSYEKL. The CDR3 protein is CASSQAGSRETQYF. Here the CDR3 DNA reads TGCGCCAGCAGCCAAGCGGGTAGCAGAGAGACCCAGTACTTC.

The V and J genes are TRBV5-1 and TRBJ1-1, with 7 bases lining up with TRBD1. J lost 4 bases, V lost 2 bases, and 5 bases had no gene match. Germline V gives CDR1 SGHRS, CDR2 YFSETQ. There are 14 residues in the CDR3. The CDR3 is CASSLQGSPTEAFF. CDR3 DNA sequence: TGCGCCAGCAGCTTACAGGGGAGTCCCACTGAAGCTTTCTTT. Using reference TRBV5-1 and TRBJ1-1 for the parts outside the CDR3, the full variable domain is KAGVTQTPRYLIKTRGQQVTLSCSPISGHRSVSWYQQTPGQGLQFLFEYFSETQRNKGNFPGRFSGRQFSNSRSEMNVSTLELGDSALYLCASSLQGSPTEAFFGQGTRLTVV.

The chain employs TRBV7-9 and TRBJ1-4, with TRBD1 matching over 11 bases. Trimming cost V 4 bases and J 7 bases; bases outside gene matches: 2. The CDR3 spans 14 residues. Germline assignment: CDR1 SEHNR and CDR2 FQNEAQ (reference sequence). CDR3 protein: CASSWGQGGEKLFF. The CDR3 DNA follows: TGTGCCAGCAGCTGGGGACAGGGGGGTGAAAAACTGTTTTTT.

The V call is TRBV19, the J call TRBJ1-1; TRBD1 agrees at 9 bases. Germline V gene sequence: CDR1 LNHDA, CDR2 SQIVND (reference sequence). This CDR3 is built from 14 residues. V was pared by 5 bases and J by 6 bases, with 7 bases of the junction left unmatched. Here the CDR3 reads CASSLTGGWSEAFF. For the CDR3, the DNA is TGTGCCAGTAGTTTAACAGGGGGCTGGTCTGAAGCTTTCTTT.

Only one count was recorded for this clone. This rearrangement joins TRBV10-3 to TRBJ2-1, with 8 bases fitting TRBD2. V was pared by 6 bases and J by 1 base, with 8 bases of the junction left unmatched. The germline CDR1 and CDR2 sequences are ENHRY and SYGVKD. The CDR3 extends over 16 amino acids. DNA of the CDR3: TGTGCCATCAGGGAACGTGGCGGGAGGTCCTACAATGAGCAGTTCTTC. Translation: CAIRERGGRSYNEQFF.

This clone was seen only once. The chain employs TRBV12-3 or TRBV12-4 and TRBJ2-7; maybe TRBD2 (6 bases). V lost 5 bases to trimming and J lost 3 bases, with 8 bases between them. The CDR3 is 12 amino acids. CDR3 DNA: TGTGCCAGCAGTGAAGCGGGCTACGAGCAGTACTTC. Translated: CASSEAGYEQYF.

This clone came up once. In DNA form, the CDR3 reads TGTGCCAGCAGCTTAACGGGACTTCCCACAGATACGCAGTATTTT. Translation gives CASSLTGLPTDTQYF. The rearrangement uses TRBV7-9 and TRBJ2-3; tentatively, D is TRBD2 (6 bases). The germline V gene encodes CDR1 SEHNR and CDR2 FQNEAQ (reference sequence). Trimming took off 2 bases at V and 2 bases at J, with 11 bases between the two ends. The CDR3 length is 15 residues.

This chain's CDR3 is CASSLDIEAFF. The CDR3 DNA follows: TGTGCCAGCAGTTTAGACATTGAAGCTTTCTTT. The chain employs TRBV28 and TRBJ1-1; D is undetermined. Germline V CDR1 and CDR2: MDHEN, SYDVKM. Trimming left V 2 bases short and J 7 bases short, with 5 bases between. The length of the CDR3 is 11 residues.

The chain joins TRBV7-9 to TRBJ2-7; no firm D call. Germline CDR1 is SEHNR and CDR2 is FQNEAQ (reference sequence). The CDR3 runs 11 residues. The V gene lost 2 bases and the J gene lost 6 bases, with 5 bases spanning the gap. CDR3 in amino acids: CASSLSREQYF. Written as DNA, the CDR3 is TGTGCCAGCAGCTTATCCCGCGAGCAGTACTTC.

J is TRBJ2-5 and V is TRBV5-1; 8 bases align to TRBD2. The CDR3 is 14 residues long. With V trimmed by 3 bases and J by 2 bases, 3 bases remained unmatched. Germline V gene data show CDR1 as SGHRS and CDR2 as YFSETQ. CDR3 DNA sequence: TGCGCCAGCAGCTCCGGGGGGGCTCAAGAGACCCAGTACTTC. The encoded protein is CASSSGGAQETQYF.

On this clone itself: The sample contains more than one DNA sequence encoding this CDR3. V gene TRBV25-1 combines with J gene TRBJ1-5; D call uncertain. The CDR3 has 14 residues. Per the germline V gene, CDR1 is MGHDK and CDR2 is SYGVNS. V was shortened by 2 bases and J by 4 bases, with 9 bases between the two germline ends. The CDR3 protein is CASSEGGSNQPQHF. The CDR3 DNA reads TGTGCCAGCAGTGAAGGAGGGAGTAATCAGCCCCAGCATTTT.

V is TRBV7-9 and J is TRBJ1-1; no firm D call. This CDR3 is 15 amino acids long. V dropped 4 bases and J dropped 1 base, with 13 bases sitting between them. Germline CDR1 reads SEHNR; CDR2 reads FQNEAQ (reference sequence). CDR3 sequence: CASSSSVGRNTEAFF. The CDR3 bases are TGTGCCAGCAGCTCCTCGGTCGGGAGGAACACTGAAGCTTTCTTT.